The 20 T cell receptor beta chains presented below share a single source sample, sequenced in a study of graft-versus-host responses after intestinal transplantation. For these receptors, no antigen is known. Data came from immunoSEQ multiplex PCR; TCRdb stores just in-frame clones and leaves some out. Altogether 100,000 to 130,000 clones are present, roughly 87% being singletons, with the ten largest covering about 0.75%. The sequencing here drew on unstimulated CD4+ T cells sorted from spleen or lymph node cells, taken before transplant. The origin of the receptors is a human donor who was the organ donor for an intestinal transplant.

The chain joins TRBV7-2 to TRBJ1-2, with D hard to call. The CDR3 sequence is 13 residues long. In germline, CDR1 is SGHTA, CDR2 FQGNSA. V lost 1 base and J lost 6, with 9 bases in between. CDR3 loop: CASSLVESNGYTF. The CDR3 DNA is TGTGCCAGCAGCTTAGTAGAATCTAATGGCTACACCTTC.

Here the CDR3 DNA reads TGTGCCAGCTCATCCCAATTTGACAATGAGCAGTTCTTC. This codes for CASSSQFDNEQFF. The chain links TRBV18 to TRBJ2-1, with D unresolved. Germline V gene sequence: CDR1 KGHSH, CDR2 LQKENI. Trimming took off 5 bases at V and 5 bases at J, with 10 bases between the two ends. The CDR3 totals 13 residues.

The chain recombines TRBV19 with TRBJ2-5; 14 nucleotides line up with TRBD2. Germline CDR1 LNHDA, CDR2 SQIVND (reference sequence). V shed 9 bases and J 7 bases; nucleotides not matched to a gene: 7. The CDR3 is made up of 14 amino acids. CDR3 loop: CASKTSGRAGTQYF. CDR3 DNA: TGTGCCAGCAAGACTAGCGGGAGGGCGGGGACCCAGTACTTC.

Only a few counts were recorded for this clone. The chain recombines TRBV7-9 with TRBJ1-2; unclear D gene. There are 11 residues in the CDR3. V dropped 2 bases and J dropped 8 bases, with 6 bases sitting between them. Looked up from germline, CDR1 is SEHNR and CDR2 is FQNEAQ (reference sequence). CDR3 loop: CASSLYEGYTF. The CDR3 DNA sequence: TGTGCCAGCAGCTTATATGAGGGCTACACCTTC. The variable domain in full, completed from reference TRBV7-9 and TRBJ1-2, reads DTGVSQNPRHKITKRGQNVTFRCDPISEHNRLYWYRQTLGQGPEFLTYFQNEAQLEKSRLLSDRFSAERPKGSFSTLEIQRTEQGDSAMYLCASSLYEGYTFGSGTRLTVV.

The chain joins TRBV27 to TRBJ2-6; 8 bases are shared with TRBD2. CDR1 is MNHEY and CDR2 is SMNVEV in the germline V gene (reference sequence). This CDR3 has 17 residues. Trimming took 3 bases from V and 4 from J; bases not matched to a gene: 8. In nucleotides, the CDR3 is TGTGCCAGCAGTTTTTCGGGCGGGGGGCCCGGGGCCAACGTCCTGACTTTC. It translates to CASSFSGGGPGANVLTF.

This chain links TRBV6-5 with TRBJ1-5; 7 positions agree with TRBD1. The CDR3 runs to 14 residues. From germline, CDR1 is MNHEY and CDR2 SVGAGI. With 2 bases clipped from V and 4 bases from J, the junction kept 2 bases outside the gene matches. CDR3 sequence reads: CASSYVTGNQPQHF. CDR3 nucleotide sequence: TGTGCCAGCAGTTACGTGACAGGGAATCAGCCCCAGCATTTT.

V is TRBV9 and J is TRBJ2-7; the D is unclear. V lost 0 bases to trimming and J lost 3 bases, with 16 bases between them. The CDR3 sequence is 16 residues long. The V gene's germline CDR1 is SGDLS and CDR2 YYNGEE. CDR3 in amino acids: CASSVATSGSGYEQYF. The CDR3 bases are TGTGCCAGCAGCGTAGCTACATCCGGCTCGGGCTACGAGCAGTACTTC.

Regarding this clone: Relative to the germline gene, one junction end is altered; a read error may explain this. CDR3 nucleotide sequence: TGCGCCAGCAGCCAAGAGGCGACAGGGGCAGATACGCAGTATTTC. Translating it yields CASSQEATGADTQYF. The V gene is TRBV4-3, the J gene TRBJ2-3, with TRBD1 matching over 8 bases. The germline V gene encodes CDR1 LGHNA and CDR2 YSLEER. The CDR3 runs to 15 residues.

In its sample, this clone was seen a few times. This sample includes further DNA sequences coding for the same CDR3. The V gene is TRBV19, the J gene TRBJ2-3; D not resolved. Germline V lookup: CDR1 LNHDA, CDR2 SQIVND (reference sequence). There are 11 residues in the CDR3. Trimming took off 2 bases at V and 3 bases at J, with 0 bases between the two ends. The DNA for the CDR3 is TGTGCCAGTAGTATAACAGATACGCAGTATTTT. It specifies CASSITDTQYF.

V and J are TRBV2 and TRBJ1-4; TRBD1 might be the D (6 bases). V lost 7 bases and J 0 bases, leaving 9 bases between the germline ends. The CDR3 is 14 amino acids. In germline, CDR1 is SNHLY, CDR2 FYNNEI. The CDR3 region is CASKEGATNEKLFF. In DNA, the CDR3 is TGTGCCAGCAAGGAGGGGGCAACTAATGAAAAACTGTTTTTT.

The chain combines TRBV21-1 with TRBJ1-2; the table's D call of TRBD1 was not tested on the DNA. TRBV21-1 is noted as a pseudogene. The CDR3 is 13 amino acids. The CDR3 reads CASSKDTNYGYTF. CDR3 bases: TGTGCCAGCAGCAAAGACACTAACTATGGCTACACCTTC.

The chain links TRBV4-1 to TRBJ2-3; D may correspond to TRBD1 or TRBD2 (7 bases each). The CDR3 has 16 residues. V lost 2 bases and J lost 4, with 16 bases in between. Per the germline V gene, CDR1 is MGHRA and CDR2 is YSYEKL. CDR3: CASSQRQGGNADTQYF. As DNA, the CDR3 is TGCGCCAGCAGCCAACGACAGGGAGGGAACGCAGATACGCAGTATTTT.

This sequence joins TRBV6-6 and TRBJ2-2; no reliable D call. CDR1 MNHNY and CDR2 SVGAGI come from the germline V gene (reference sequence). CDR3 size: 11 residues. V lost 6 bases and J 4 bases, leaving 3 bases between the germline ends. The CDR3 region has the DNA TGTGCCAGCAGGGGCACCGGGGAGCTGTTTTTT. As protein: CASRGTGELFF.

For the CDR3, the DNA is TGTGCAAGTCGCCCAAAAAATCACAGGACAGGACGGAACCCCACTGAAGCTTTCTTT. Its translation: CASRPKNHRTGRNPTEAFF. The chain carries TRBV12-2 and TRBJ1-1; TRBD1, the D gene given by the table, was not confirmed from the DNA. TRBV12-2 is a recognized pseudogene. The CDR3 totals 19 residues.

Turning to this clone: This specimen includes other DNA sequences encoding the same CDR3. The J gene is TRBJ1-2, the V gene TRBV18, with D perhaps TRBD1 (5 bases). The germline gives CDR1 KGHSH, CDR2 LQKENI. Between the trimmed V and J ends, which lost 0 bases and 0 bases, there was a span of 8 bases. The length of the CDR3 is 15 residues. DNA of the CDR3: TGTGCCAGCTCACCACCGGCAGGGACTAACTATGGCTACACCTTC. Protein: CASSPPAGTNYGYTF.

CDR3 nucleotides: TGTGCCATCAGTGAGTGGGGAGATACGCAGTATTTT. It translates to CAISEWGDTQYF. The gene calls are TRBV10-3 and TRBJ2-3; D remains ambiguous. V lost 1 base and J lost 5, with 4 bases in between. The CDR3 contains 12 residues. Looked up from germline, CDR1 is ENHRY and CDR2 is SYGVKD.

Only one count was recorded for this clone. The rearrangement joins TRBV5-8 to TRBJ2-5; 7 bases map to TRBD1. The closer fit of TRBJ2-7 to the DNA end suggests the J call may be wrong. Germline values: CDR1 SGHTS, CDR2 YDEGEE. The CDR3 has 15 amino acids. The chain's CDR3 is CASSLDLGPGGEQYF. CDR3 DNA sequence: TGTGCCAGCAGCTTGGATCTTGGGCCAGGGGGCGAGCAGTACTTC.

The chain combines TRBV9 with TRBJ1-4; TRBD1 is a possible D gene (5 bases). The V and J ends lost 3 bases and 2 bases respectively, with 8 bases between them. Germline CDR1 and CDR2: SGDLS and YYNGEE. The CDR3 runs 14 residues. CDR3 nucleotide sequence: TGTGCCAGCAGCGCGACAGTGACTAATGAAAAACTGTTTTTT. Translation gives CASSATVTNEKLFF.

The chain links TRBV7-2 to TRBJ2-2; D possibly corresponds to TRBD2 (5 bases). The germline V gene has CDR1 SGHTA and CDR2 FQGNSA. CDR3 length: 13 amino acids. With 3 bases removed from V and 6 bases from J, the gap between germline ends came to 8 bases. Here the CDR3 reads CASSFTDSGELFF. Here the CDR3 DNA reads TGTGCCAGCAGCTTCACGGACTCCGGGGAGCTGTTTTTT. The whole variable domain, remainder taken from reference TRBV7-2 and TRBJ2-2, is GAGVSQSPSNKVTEKGKDVELRCDPISGHTALYWYRQSLGQGLEFLIYFQGNSAPDKSGLPSDRFSAERTGGSVSTLTIQRTQQEDSAVYLCASSFTDSGELFFGEGSRLTVL.

The gene calls are TRBV5-4 and TRBJ2-5, with TRBD1 matching 9 bases. The J call is doubtful: the DNA matches TRBJ2-7 better. The CDR3 has 16 amino acids. From germline, CDR1 is SGHNT and CDR2 YYREEE (reference sequence). CDR3 loop: CASSYPGQGLSYEQYF. CDR3 nucleotides: TGTGCCAGCAGTTATCCGGGACAGGGACTCTCCTACGAGCAGTACTTC.